This T cell receptor beta chain came from a study of blood T cell repertoires in COVID-19. Overall study context: Sources were T cells, B-cell-depleted T cells, or PBMCs; the material itself was cDNA or gDNA.

Trimming pared 5 bases from V and 4 bases from J, leaving 11 bases between. CDR1 GTSNPN and CDR2 SVGIG come from the germline V gene (reference sequence). The CDR3 has 12 amino acids. Produced via immunoSEQ multiplex PCR; TCRdb's table is partial and in-frame only. The sample yields about 83,000 clones, 65% to 80% seen once. The source of this sequence is a woman of 80 years or more with active or convalescent COVID-19. The source material was peripheral blood. This chain uses TRBV30 with TRBJ1-2; no clear D gene. CDR3 residues: CAWLEPGYGYTF. The CDR3 DNA sequence: TGTGCCTGGCTGGAACCGGGCTATGGCTACACCTTC.